The rows below give T cell receptor beta chains drawn from one sample of a study of T cell responses to AZD1222 COVID-19 vaccine. The repertoire was sequenced with immunoSEQ multiplex PCR; TCRdb's copy has only in-frame clones and lacks some. The profile shows about 150,000 clones, roughly 90% of them singletons. This sample comprised peripheral blood, obtained on day 0 of AZD1222 vaccination. Receptors were obtained from an adult in good health. Both conserved end residues are part of each CDR3. A D gene is named only where the DNA matches it firmly.

DNA: TGTGCTAGTGGGACAGGGGGCGAGGTATACACTGAAGCTTTCTTT; CDR3: CASGTGGEVYTEAFF; D: TRBD1; length: 15; J: TRBJ1-1; V: TRBV12-5
DNA: TGCGCCAGCAGCCTAAGAGCAGGGGCTCTCACTGAAGCTTTCTTT; CDR3: CASSLRAGALTEAFF; D: NA; length: 15; J: TRBJ1-1; V: TRBV4-3
DNA: TGTGCCAGCAGTCTGGACAGGGAGGCTGAAGCTTTCTTT; CDR3: CASSLDREAEAFF; D: TRBD1; length: 13; J: TRBJ1-1; V: TRBV2
DNA: TGTGCCAGCACCCCGACAGGGGTGAGAGGCTACACCTTC; CDR3: CASTPTGVRGYTF; D: TRBD1; length: 13; J: TRBJ1-2; V: TRBV7-9
DNA: TGTGCCAGCAGCTTAGGTGGGACAGGGAGCACCGGGGAGCTGTTTTTT; CDR3: CASSLGGTGSTGELFF; D: TRBD1; length: 16; J: TRBJ2-2; V: TRBV7-2
DNA: TGTGCCAGCAGTGGACAGTCCCCCTACGAGCAGTACTTC; CDR3: CASSGQSPYEQYF; D: NA; length: 13; J: TRBJ2-7; V: TRBV9
DNA: TGCGCCAGCAGCTTGAATGGAAGGGTCGGGGAAAAACTGTTTTTT; CDR3: CASSLNGRVGEKLFF; D: NA; length: 15; J: TRBJ1-4; V: TRBV5-1
DNA: TGTGCCAGCAGCTATACCGGGCCTTTGAACACTGAAGCTTTCTTT; CDR3: CASSYTGPLNTEAFF; D: NA; length: 15; J: TRBJ1-1; V: TRBV27
DNA: TGTGCCAGCAGCCCCGGGATGGATGAAAAACTGTTTTTT; CDR3: CASSPGMDEKLFF; D: NA; length: 13; J: TRBJ1-4; V: TRBV11-2
DNA: TGTGCCAGCAGCATACGCGGGACGGTAGGAAACACCATATATTTT; CDR3: CASSIRGTVGNTIYF; D: NA; length: 15; J: TRBJ1-3; V: TRBV6-5
DNA: TGTGCCAGCAGCTTGTGGCACGATCAGCCCCAGCATTTT; CDR3: CASSLWHDQPQHF; D: NA; length: 13; J: TRBJ1-5; V: TRBV5-6
DNA: TGTGCCAGTAGTGTTAAGGGGGATACTGAAGCTTTCTTT; CDR3: CASSVKGDTEAFF; D: NA; length: 13; J: TRBJ1-1; V: TRBV19
DNA: TGTGCCAGTAGTAGCGTCTCTGGGGCCAACGTCCTGACTTTC; CDR3: CASSSVSGANVLTF; D: NA; length: 14; J: TRBJ2-6; V: TRBV19
DNA: TGTGCCAGCACCGTGACAGGGTCCTATAATTCACCCCTCCACTTT; CDR3: CASTVTGSYNSPLHF; D: TRBD1; length: 15; J: TRBJ1-6; V: TRBV6-5
DNA: TGCGCCAGCAGCTTGGCCGACTGGCCCTACGAGCAGTACTTC; CDR3: CASSLADWPYEQYF; D: NA; length: 14; J: TRBJ2-7; V: TRBV5-1
DNA: TGTGCCAGTGGAGGCGGCAATCAGCCCCAGCATTTT; CDR3: CASGGGNQPQHF; D: NA; length: 12; J: TRBJ1-5; V: TRBV7-2
DNA: TGTGCCAGCAGCTCCGGGGGGCATGGGGAGCAGTACTTC; CDR3: CASSSGGHGEQYF; D: NA; length: 13; J: TRBJ2-7; V: TRBV7-2
DNA: TGTGCCAGCAGCTTAGGGACTACAGGAAACACCATATATTTT; CDR3: CASSLGTTGNTIYF; D: NA; length: 14; J: TRBJ1-3; V: TRBV7-8
DNA: TGTGCCAGCAGTCCCCTGGGGTTGCTAGCGGGGATAACAGAGACCCAGTACTTC; CDR3: CASSPLGLLAGITETQYF; D: TRBD2; length: 18; J: TRBJ2-5; V: TRBV6-2/TRBV6-3
DNA: TGTGCCAGCAGTGAAGCGCGGCAACACCGTCAGCCCCAGCATTTT; CDR3: CASSEARQHRQPQHF; D: NA; length: 15; J: TRBJ1-5; V: TRBV2